Below, 20 T cell receptor beta chains from the same sample are listed, as sequenced in a study of cytomegalovirus exposure and HLA in healthy donors. It was with 60 Vbeta and 13 Jbeta primers that the PCR ran. Here immunoSEQ multiplex PCR was the method, and the copy in TCRdb shows in-frame clones only, minus some. This table has fewer than 250,000 clones, 65% to 75% appearing once. Sequenced material: PBMCs. The source of these receptors is a man younger than 40 in good health and CMV-seropositive.

As for this clone: One junction end does not reproduce the germline sequence, and a read error may be involved. Other DNA sequences within the sample encode an identical CDR3. The CDR3 here is CASSYSPRDRGHEQYF. The CDR3 DNA follows: TGTGCCAGCAGCTACTCGCCCCGGGACAGGGGCCACGAGCAGTACTTC. The rearrangement links TRBV6-5 to TRBJ2-7; TRBD1 matches 10 bases. Germline CDR1 reads MNHEY; CDR2 reads SVGAGI. This CDR3 is 16 amino acids long.

The chain is built from TRBV6-1 and TRBJ2-5, with TRBD1 matching over 7 bases. The CDR3 is 14 amino acids. Germline V CDR1 and CDR2: MNHNS, SASEGT. J was trimmed by 1 base and V by 6 bases; bases with no gene match: 5. The CDR3 sequence: CASRPRTGQETQYF. The DNA of the CDR3 is TGTGCCAGCAGGCCTCGGACAGGCCAAGAGACCCAGTACTTC.

The rearrangement links TRBV6-1 to TRBJ2-1; no clear D. V was pared by 4 bases and J by 3 bases, with 4 bases between. This CDR3 contains 12 residues. Germline V gives CDR1 MNHNS, CDR2 SASEGT. The DNA for the CDR3 is TGTGCCAGCAGTGCGTACTACAATGAGCAGTTCTTC. Protein sequence: CASSAYYNEQFF.

The chain joins TRBV7-2 to TRBJ2-3; 8 nucleotides match TRBD2. The CDR3 covers 15 residues. The germline V gene encodes CDR1 SGHTA and CDR2 FQGNSA. V lost 3 bases to trimming and J lost 9 bases; unmatched junction nucleotides: 11. The CDR3, as DNA: TGTGCCAGCAGCTTCAGCGGTGGACTAGCTGGCACGCAGTATTTT. This sequence encodes CASSFSGGLAGTQYF.

The chain is built from TRBV30 and TRBJ2-2; D might be TRBD1 (5 bases). The CDR3 totals 14 residues. Trimming removed 3 bases at V and 1 base at J, with 9 bases between. Germline V lookup: CDR1 GTSNPN, CDR2 SVGIG (reference sequence). Here the CDR3 DNA reads TGTGCCTGGAGAGGTACAGGGAACACCGGGGAGCTGTTTTTT. Translating gives CAWRGTGNTGELFF.

This clone was seen a handful of times. The chain employs TRBV6-5 and TRBJ2-2; 8 bases fit TRBD2. Unmatched junction bases numbered 9, after V lost 7 bases and J lost 5 bases. CDR1 MNHEY and CDR2 SVGAGI come from the germline V gene. CDR3 length: 15 amino acids. Here the CDR3 reads CASTPGGPGTGELFF. The CDR3 nucleotides are TGTGCCAGCACCCCGGGGGGGCCGGGAACCGGGGAGCTGTTTTTT.

This clone was detected only a few times. This chain joins TRBV7-9 and TRBJ1-5, with D possibly being TRBD1 (5 bases). CDR1 is SEHNR and CDR2 is FQNEAQ in the germline V gene (reference sequence). This CDR3 is 14 amino acids long. The CDR3 loop is CSTRNRLRNQPQHF. The CDR3 coding sequence is TGTTCCACCCGGAACAGGTTGCGCAATCAGCCCCAGCATTTT.

This clone has a handful of counts. The V call is TRBV7-3, the J call TRBJ2-3; tentative D call: TRBD2 (5 bases). Per the germline V gene, CDR1 is SGHTA and CDR2 is FQGTGA. The V gene lost 6 bases and the J gene lost 0 bases, with 22 bases spanning the gap. The length of the CDR3 is 18 residues. The CDR3 here is CASSSPWGAATSTDTQYF. The CDR3 DNA reads TGTGCCAGCAGTTCCCCCTGGGGAGCGGCCACTAGCACAGATACGCAGTATTTT. The full variable domain, with the rest looked up from reference TRBV7-3 and TRBJ2-3, is GAGVSQTPSNKVTEKGKYVELRCDPISGHTALYWYRQSLGQGPEFLIYFQGTGAADDSGLPNDRFFAVRPEGSVSTLKIQRTERGDSAVYLCASSSPWGAATSTDTQYFGPGTRLTVL.

This chain uses TRBV7-2 with TRBJ2-1; 9 bases match TRBD2. This CDR3 spans 16 amino acids. V lost 1 base, J lost 3 bases, and 4 bases stayed unmatched. Germline V gives CDR1 SGHTA, CDR2 FQGNSA. The DNA for the CDR3 is TGTGCCAGCAGCTTAGTTCCTAGCGGGAACTACAATGAGCAGTTCTTC. Residues: CASSLVPSGNYNEQFF.

This chain joins TRBV28 and TRBJ1-5; tentative D call: TRBD1 (6 bases). V was pared by 7 bases and J by 6 bases, with 13 bases between. From germline, CDR1 is MDHEN and CDR2 SYDVKM. CDR3 length equals 13 residues. In DNA, the CDR3 is TGTGCCAGCATTAACAGGGTGGGTCAGCCCCAGCATTTT. Residues: CASINRVGQPQHF. The full variable domain, completed using reference TRBV28 and TRBJ1-5, is DVKVTQSSRYLVKRTGEKVFLECVQDMDHENMFWYRQDPGLGLRLIYFSYDVKMKEKGDIPEGYSVSREKKERFSLILESASTNQTSMYLCASINRVGQPQHFGDGTRLSIL.

This clone was seen only a few times. The V call is TRBV7-8, the J call TRBJ1-2; no reliable D call. Germline CDR1 is SGHVS and CDR2 is FQNEAQ. The CDR3 has 16 amino acids. The V end lost 5 bases, the J end lost 1 base, and 17 bases lay between the germline ends. The CDR3 DNA sequence: TGTGCCAGCAGCCCCCGCGGCAGCGACCTTAACTATGGCTACACCTTC. It is translated as CASSPRGSDLNYGYTF.

J is TRBJ2-3 and V is TRBV7-9; 7 nucleotides line up with TRBD2. The length of the CDR3 is 14 residues. The germline V gene encodes CDR1 SEHNR and CDR2 FQNEAQ (reference sequence). J lost 7 bases, V lost 5 bases, and 9 bases had no gene match. The CDR3 spells CASSRVGGGNTQYF. CDR3 DNA sequence: TGTGCCAGCAGCAGAGTGGGGGGAGGGAATACGCAGTATTTT.

The chain employs TRBV18 and TRBJ1-1; no reliable D call. The CDR3 runs 12 residues. Germline assignment: CDR1 KGHSH and CDR2 LQKENI. V shed 0 bases and J shed 8 bases, with 7 bases lying between them. This CDR3 reads CASSPPASEAFF. CDR3 nucleotides: TGTGCCAGCTCACCACCGGCATCGGAAGCTTTCTTT.

This chain links TRBV2 with TRBJ2-1; D not certain. The CDR3 runs to 10 residues. Looked up from germline, CDR1 is SNHLY and CDR2 is FYNNEI. Trimming pared 9 bases from V and 7 bases from J, leaving 7 bases between. CDR3 DNA: TGTGCCAGTATCCCGAATGAGCAGTTCTTC. It translates to CASIPNEQFF.

The V call is TRBV7-2, the J call TRBJ1-2, with D maybe TRBD1 (6 bases). The V gene's germline CDR1 is SGHTA and CDR2 FQGNSA. V was pared by 5 bases and J by 8 bases, with 15 bases between. The CDR3 has 13 amino acids. As DNA, the CDR3 is TGTGCCAGCAGCCCCGGGACAAACCTCGGCTACACCTTC. This sequence encodes CASSPGTNLGYTF.

The chain combines TRBV21-1 with TRBJ1-5. TRBV21-1 is a pseudogene locus. The CDR3 runs to 17 residues. The CDR3 DNA reads TGTGCCAGCAGCAAAGGAGGGCAGGCGTGGCTCAACCAGCCCCAGCATTTT. This codes for CASSKGGQAWLNQPQHF.

The genes are TRBV6-1 and TRBJ1-1, with 9 bases lining up with TRBD1. The J segment lost 3 bases and the V segment lost 6 bases, leaving 2 bases of the junction unmatched. Germline values: CDR1 MNHNS, CDR2 SASEGT. CDR3 length equals 13 residues. The chain's CDR3 is CASRTGGHTEAFF. The CDR3 DNA is TGTGCCAGCAGGACAGGGGGGCACACTGAAGCTTTCTTT.

This clone was recorded a few times. The CDR3 nucleotides read TGTGCCAGCAGTGATCCCTCTAATGAAAAACTGTTTTTT. Its translation: CASSDPSNEKLFF. The V call is TRBV2, the J call TRBJ1-4, with unresolved D. V dropped 3 bases and J dropped 3 bases, with 5 bases sitting between them. This CDR3 spans 13 amino acids. Germline CDR1 is SNHLY and CDR2 is FYNNEI.

This chain uses TRBV7-2 with TRBJ1-2, with 7 positions matching TRBD1. The CDR3 spans 13 residues. Germline V gene data show CDR1 as SGHTA and CDR2 as FQGNSA. The J segment lost 4 bases and the V segment lost 6 bases, leaving 5 bases of the junction unmatched. CDR3 loop: CASRPGTAYGYTF. CDR3 in DNA: TGTGCCAGCAGGCCCGGGACAGCCTATGGCTACACCTTC.

V and J are TRBV7-8 and TRBJ2-3, with TRBD1 matching over 12 bases. The CDR3 has 17 residues. V dropped 5 bases and J dropped 3; count of bases not matched to a gene: 9. CDR1 and CDR2 (germline): SGHVS, FQNEAQ. CDR3 residues: CASSGPGQGALTDTQYF. As DNA, the CDR3 is TGTGCCAGCAGCGGGCCGGGACAGGGGGCCTTAACAGATACGCAGTATTTT.